These 14 T cell receptor beta chains came from one sample sequenced in a study of blood T cell repertoires in COVID-19. The assay was immunoSEQ multiplex PCR, and TCRdb's table has in-frame clones only and misses some. Of around 120,000 clones in the sample, roughly two thirds were seen once. The sequenced material came from peripheral blood. These TCRs come from an older man with acute or convalescent COVID-19.

The chain employs TRBV19 and TRBJ2-7; D possibly corresponds to TRBD1 (5 bases). V gave up 9 bases and J gave up 1 base, with 13 bases separating them. The CDR3 loop spans 13 amino acids. Germline loops: CDR1 LNHDA, CDR2 SQIVND (reference sequence). The CDR3 DNA is TGTGCCAGCAGGGCGCTCTTTTCCTACGAGCAGTACTTC. Translated, it gives CASRALFSYEQYF. The full variable domain, in which reference TRBV19 and TRBJ2-7 provide the parts outside the CDR3, is DGGITQSPKYLFRKEGQNVTLSCEQNLNHDAMYWYRQDPGQGLRLIYYSQIVNDFQKGDIAEGYSVSREKKESFPLTVTSAQKNPTAFYLCASRALFSYEQYFGPGTRLTVT.

This rearrangement joins TRBV28 to TRBJ2-7, with D possibly matching TRBD2 (6 bases). Germline V gene sequence: CDR1 MDHEN, CDR2 SYDVKM. The CDR3 is 15 residues long. V gave up 6 bases and J gave up 1 base, with 16 bases separating them. The chain's CDR3 is CASSLGGTKSYEQYF. Written as DNA, the CDR3 is TGTGCCAGCAGCCTCGGGGGAACGAAATCCTACGAGCAGTACTTC.

The V and J genes are TRBV5-6 and TRBJ1-1; D call uncertain. V dropped 3 bases and J dropped 2 bases, with 14 bases sitting between them. The CDR3 covers 15 residues. Germline V gene lookup returns CDR1 SGHDT and CDR2 YYEEEE. The CDR3 DNA reads as TGTGCCAGCAGCTCGCGCTTCCACCTAAACACTGAAGCTTTCTTT. Translating it yields CASSSRFHLNTEAFF.

The genes are TRBV7-7 and TRBJ2-2; no definite D call. CDR1 SSHAT and CDR2 FNYEAQ come from the germline V gene (reference sequence). This CDR3 has 13 residues. Trimming removed 5 bases at V and 5 bases at J, with 9 bases between. CDR3 bases: TGTGCCAGCAGCAAGAGCGCGACCGGGGAGCTGTTTTTT. Amino acids: CASSKSATGELFF. Full variable domain (missing parts from reference TRBV7-7 and TRBJ2-2): GAGVSQSPRYKVTKRGQDVTLRCDPISSHATLYWYQQALGQGPEFLTYFNYEAQPDKSGLPSDRFSAERPEGSISTLTIQRTEQRDSAMYRCASSKSATGELFFGEGSRLTVL.

The chain recombines TRBV7-8 with TRBJ2-1, with 8 bases identical to TRBD2. V was pared by 4 bases and J by 3 bases, with 5 bases of the junction left unmatched. Germline CDR1 and CDR2: SGHVS and FQNEAQ. The CDR3 spans 15 residues. In DNA form, the CDR3 reads TGTGCCAGCAGCTCCCCAAGCGGGGGCTACAATGAGCAGTTCTTC. Its translation is CASSSPSGGYNEQFF.

This clone was seen more than once but under ten times. This chain uses TRBV2 with TRBJ2-7, with D perhaps TRBD1 (5 bases). CDR1 and CDR2 from the germline V gene are SNHLY and FYNNEI. The V and J ends lost 4 bases and 6 bases respectively, with 13 bases between them. The CDR3 consists of 13 residues. The CDR3 DNA reads TGTGCCAGCAGTGTGGCAGGACACCTCGAGCAGTACTTC. Translating gives CASSVAGHLEQYF.

The chain carries TRBV19 and TRBJ1-1; 9 bases align to TRBD1. With 8 bases clipped from V and 3 bases from J, the junction kept 7 bases outside the gene matches. The germline CDR1 and CDR2 sequences are LNHDA and SQIVND (reference sequence). This CDR3 is built from 14 residues. The CDR3 nucleotides are TGTGCCAGTTCTGCCGGACAGGGGTACACTGAAGCTTTCTTT. This translates into CASSAGQGYTEAFF.

This chain uses TRBV9 with TRBJ2-7, with 12 bases matching TRBD1. The CDR3 covers 15 residues. V lost 3 bases and J lost 3; bases outside the gene matches: 4. Looked up from germline, CDR1 is SGDLS and CDR2 is YYNGEE. The CDR3 region is CASSAGTGGFYEQYF. CDR3 DNA: TGTGCCAGCAGCGCGGGGACAGGGGGCTTCTACGAGCAGTACTTC.

This chain links TRBV5-1 with TRBJ2-1, with D possibly TRBD1 on 5 matching bases. The CDR3 is made up of 14 amino acids. V shed 4 bases and J shed 1 base, with 9 bases lying between them. CDR1 and CDR2 from the germline V gene are SGHRS and YFSETQ. CDR3 in DNA: TGCGCCAGCAGCATAGGGGAATCCTACAATGAGCAGTTCTTC. Translated: CASSIGESYNEQFF.

This clone appeared a single time. CDR3 amino acids: CATSRGDSNYGYTF. The CDR3 region has the DNA TGTGCCACCAGCAGAGGGGACAGTAACTATGGCTACACCTTC. The chain uses TRBV15 and TRBJ1-2; 7 nucleotides align to TRBD1. V gave up 1 base and J gave up 1 base; unmatched junction bases: 0. The CDR3 loop spans 14 amino acids. The germline CDR1 and CDR2 sequences are LNHNV and YYDKDF (reference sequence).

The chain is built from TRBV2 and TRBJ1-1; no clear D. The CDR3 has 14 amino acids. The germline V and J ends were trimmed by 5 bases and 10 bases, with 20 bases remaining between them. CDR1 and CDR2 (germline): SNHLY, FYNNEI. The chain's CDR3 is CASSIPSSPSRAFF. The CDR3 nucleotides read TGTGCCAGCAGTATCCCTTCCTCTCCATCCAGAGCTTTCTTT. Based on the CDR3 plus reference TRBV2 and TRBJ1-1, the full variable domain is EPEVTQTPSHQVTQMGQEVILRCVPISNHLYFYWYRQILGQKVEFLVSFYNNEISEKSEIFDDQFSVERPDGSNFTLKIRSTKLEDSAMYFCASSIPSSPSRAFFGQGTRLTVV.

The rearrangement joins TRBV5-4 to TRBJ1-6; possible D gene TRBD1, 6 bases. The ends were cut back, 5 bases at V and 5 bases at J, with 17 bases in the middle. The CDR3 sequence is 16 residues long. Per the germline V gene, CDR1 is SGHNT and CDR2 is YYREEE (reference sequence). The CDR3 region has the DNA TGTGCCAGCAGTCCAGCCGGGGACATTAATAATTCACCCCTCCACTTT. It encodes CASSPAGDINNSPLHF.

This chain links TRBV21-1 with TRBJ2-6; the table gives TRBD1 as D, unverified against the DNA. TRBV21-1 constitutes a pseudogene. This CDR3 comprises 17 residues. CDR3 sequence (DNA): TGTGCCAGCAGTAAAACAGGGGCCAAAGCTGGGGCCAACGTCCTGACTTTC. Residues: CASSKTGAKAGANVLTF.

This clone was seen a few times. The rearrangement links TRBV4-3 to TRBJ2-1, with D maybe TRBD1 (5 bases). This CDR3 has 15 residues. V lost 1 base and J 7 bases, leaving 14 bases between the germline ends. Germline V gene data show CDR1 as LGHNA and CDR2 as YSLEER. CDR3 sequence: CASSQASKGWNEQFF. The CDR3 nucleotides are TGCGCCAGCAGCCAAGCCTCGAAGGGGTGGAATGAGCAGTTCTTC.